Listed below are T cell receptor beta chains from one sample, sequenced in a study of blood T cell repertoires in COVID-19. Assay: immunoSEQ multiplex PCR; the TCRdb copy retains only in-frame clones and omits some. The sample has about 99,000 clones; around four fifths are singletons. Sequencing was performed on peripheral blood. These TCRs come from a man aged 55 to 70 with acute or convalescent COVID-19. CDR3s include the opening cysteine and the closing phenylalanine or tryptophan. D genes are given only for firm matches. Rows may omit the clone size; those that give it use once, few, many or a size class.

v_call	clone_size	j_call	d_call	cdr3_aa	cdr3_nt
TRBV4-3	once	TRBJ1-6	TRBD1	CASSQETQTGGYSPLHF	TGCGCCAGCAGCCAAGAGACGCAGACAGGGGGTTATTCACCCCTCCACTTT
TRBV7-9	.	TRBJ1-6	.	CASSDNRNSPLHF	TGTGCCAGCAGCGACAACAGGAATTCACCCCTCCACTTT
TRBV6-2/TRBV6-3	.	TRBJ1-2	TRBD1	CASSYSSALQGKGYTF	TGTGCCAGCAGTTACTCTTCGGCCTTACAGGGGAAGGGCTACACCTTC
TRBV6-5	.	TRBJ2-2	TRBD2	CASSLLAGGDTGELFF	TGTGCCAGCAGTTTACTAGCGGGAGGTGACACCGGGGAGCTGTTTTTT
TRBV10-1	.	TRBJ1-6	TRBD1	CASRPQGAKDSPLHF	TGCGCCAGCAGACCGCAGGGGGCAAAGGATTCACCCCTCCACTTT
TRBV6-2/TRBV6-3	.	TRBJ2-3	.	CASSRDSTDTQYF	TGTGCCAGCAGTCGGGATAGCACAGATACGCAGTATTTT
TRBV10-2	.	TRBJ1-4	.	CASSEYPGGKLFF	TGCGCCAGCAGTGAGTATCCAGGAGGAAAACTGTTTTTT
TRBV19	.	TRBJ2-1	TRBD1	CASSPTDRDDNEQFF	TGCGCCAGTAGTCCAACGGACAGGGATGATAATGAGCAGTTCTTC
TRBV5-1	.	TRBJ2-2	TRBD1	CASSRPGQGIGGELFF	TGCGCCAGCAGCAGACCGGGACAGGGAATCGGCGGGGAGCTGTTTTTT
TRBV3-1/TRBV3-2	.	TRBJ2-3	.	CASSQDSDTQYF	TGTGCCAGCAGCCAAGACTCAGATACGCAGTATTTT
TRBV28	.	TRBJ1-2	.	CASSLGQHYGYTF	TGTGCCAGCAGTTTGGGGCAGCACTATGGCTACACCTTC
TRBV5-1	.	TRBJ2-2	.	CASSEGPGELFF	TGCGCCAGCAGCGAGGGCCCCGGGGAGCTGTTTTTT
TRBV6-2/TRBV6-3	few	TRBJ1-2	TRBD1	CASSFLTGQGVGYGYTF	TGTGCCAGCAGTTTCCTAACTGGACAGGGGGTCGGCTATGGCTACACCTTC
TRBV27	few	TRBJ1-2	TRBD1	CASSLHFGTVKYGYTF	TGTGCCAGCAGTTTACACTTTGGGACAGTAAAATATGGCTACACCTTC
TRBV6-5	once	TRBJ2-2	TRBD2	CASSRTSPGELFF	TGTGCCAGCAGTCGGACTAGCCCCGGGGAGCTGTTTTTT
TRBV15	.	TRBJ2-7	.	CATSRDKEYEQYF	TGTGCCACCAGCAGAGATAAAGAGTACGAGCAGTACTTC
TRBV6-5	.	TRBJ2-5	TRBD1	CASSTGRTGQETQYF	TGTGCCAGCAGTACGGGTCGGACAGGGCAAGAGACCCAGTACTTC
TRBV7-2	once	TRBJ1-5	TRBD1	CASSLRTGGVYSNQPQHF	TGTGCCAGCAGCTTAAGGACAGGGGGCGTCTATAGCAATCAGCCCCAGCATTTT
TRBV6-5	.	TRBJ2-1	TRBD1	CASSYSSTDRDSEQFF	TGTGCCAGCAGTTACTCGAGCACGGACAGGGATAGTGAGCAGTTCTTC
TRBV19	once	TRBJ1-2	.	CASSPGGYRAGTF	TGTGCCAGTAGTCCGGGTGGTTACAGGGCCGGCACCTTC
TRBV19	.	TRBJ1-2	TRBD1	CASSKGTGDIYIF	TGTGCCAGTAGTAAGGGGACAGGGGATATTTATATCTTC
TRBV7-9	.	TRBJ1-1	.	CASSRQGRNTEAFF	TGTGCCAGCAGCCGCCAGGGGCGGAACACTGAAGCTTTTTTT
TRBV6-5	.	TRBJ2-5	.	CASSSYLLGQETQYF	TGTGCCAGCAGTTCTTATTTACTAGGTCAAGAGACCCAGTACTTC
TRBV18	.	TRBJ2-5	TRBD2	CASSPQPGLAASETQYF	TGTGCCAGCTCACCACAACCGGGACTAGCGGCATCGGAGACCCAGTACTTC